This is a list of T cell receptor beta chains from one sample in a study of blood T cell repertoires in COVID-19. TCRdb keeps only in-frame clones here, not all; method: immunoSEQ multiplex PCR. The repertoire includes under 45,000 clones, approximately 83% of them detected once, and over 5% sits in the top ten. Material for sequencing was peripheral blood. The receptors were gathered from a middle-aged man with active COVID-19. Each CDR3 is given without its conserved first and last residue. Not every row has a clone size; where given, it reads once, few, many or a size class.

j_gene,v_gene,abundance,CDR3aa
TRBJ2-7,TRBV5-5,few,ASSLVTQGSHEQY
TRBJ2-1,TRBV28,-,ASRPSGGYEQF
TRBJ1-4,TRBV19,-,ASSLSGTGIEKLF
TRBJ2-1,TRBV27,-,ASSSGTGALPNEQF
TRBJ2-7,TRBV6-1,-,ASSESGREEQY
TRBJ1-2,TRBV19,-,ASSIGDAPYGYT
TRBJ2-3,TRBV6-4,-,ASSDGLAGGPDTQY
TRBJ1-2,TRBV28,-,ASSPGQYGYT
TRBJ2-1,TRBV7-9,-,ASGRTSPPGEQF
TRBJ1-2,TRBV29-1,-,SVEDGDRGTYGYT
TRBJ2-2,TRBV7-3,-,ASSYLGGNTGELF
TRBJ1-2,TRBV5-1,-,ASAPRGNSVYGYT
TRBJ1-2,TRBV9,-,ASSPDRDGYT
TRBJ2-3,TRBV19,-,ASQGNTDTQY
TRBJ2-3,TRBV18,-,ASSPTVNTDTQY
TRBJ1-2,TRBV12-3/TRBV12-4,few,ASRKTANYGYT
TRBJ1-3,TRBV10-2,-,ASSVATLASGNTIY